The 9 T cell receptor beta chains below were found in one sample sequenced in a study of shared clonotypes between healthy human individuals. This table comes from immunoSEQ multiplex PCR, and its TCRdb copy is limited to in-frame clones, with some not included. The sample yields roughly 1 million clones, 65% to 80% seen once. Sample: memory CD4+ T cells sorted from blood. Noted subset: CD45RA-negative fraction. These receptors were obtained from a man aged 18-30 years in good health.

The chain couples TRBV19 to TRBJ2-1; D is perhaps TRBD1 (5 bases). Germline assignment: CDR1 LNHDA and CDR2 SQIVND (reference sequence). This CDR3 is 11 amino acids long. The CDR3 region is CGVGAYNEQFF. The CDR3 nucleotides read TGTGGAGTAGGGGCGTACAATGAGCAGTTCTTC.

The V and J genes are TRBV11-2 and TRBJ2-1, with D hard to call. V was trimmed by 2 bases and J by 4 bases, leaving 3 bases between them. In germline, CDR1 is SGHAT, CDR2 FQNNGV. The CDR3 has 12 residues. For the CDR3, the DNA is TGTGCCAGCAGCTTAACTTACAATGAGCAGTTCTTC. This translates into CASSLTYNEQFF. The full variable domain, its missing parts supplied by reference TRBV11-2 and TRBJ2-1, is EAGVAQSPRYKIIEKRQSVAFWCNPISGHATLYWYQQILGQGPKLLIQFQNNGVVDDSQLPKDRFSAERLKGVDSTLKIQPAKLEDSAVYLCASSLTYNEQFFGPGTRLTVL.

The rearrangement links TRBV11-2 to TRBJ2-1; 9 positions match TRBD1. V lost 5 bases, J lost 4 bases, and 6 bases stayed unmatched. The CDR3 length is 15 residues. In germline, CDR1 is SGHAT, CDR2 FQNNGV. CDR3 sequence (DNA): TGTGCCAGCAGCCCGGACAGGGGAGCTTACAATGAGCAGTTCTTC. Its protein product is CASSPDRGAYNEQFF.

The chain recombines TRBV11-1 with TRBJ1-1; D not resolved. This CDR3 comprises 15 residues. V gave up 1 base and J gave up 4 bases, with 13 bases separating them. Germline V gene data show CDR1 as SGHAT and CDR2 as FQDESV (reference sequence). The CDR3 here is CASSLGEASGTEAFF. The DNA of the CDR3 is TGTGCCAGCAGCTTAGGTGAGGCGTCGGGCACTGAAGCTTTCTTT.

The chain couples TRBV7-9 to TRBJ1-1; perhaps TRBD1 as D (6 bases). The CDR3 sequence is 15 residues long. CDR1 SEHNR and CDR2 FQNEAQ come from the germline V gene (reference sequence). V lost 6 bases to trimming and J lost 9 bases, with 23 bases between them. The CDR3 is CASSTEGGPVGQAFF. The CDR3, as DNA: TGTGCCAGCAGTACAGAGGGGGGGCCGGTAGGCCAAGCTTTCTTT.

In this sample, this clone turned up once. V is TRBV6-5 and J is TRBJ1-5, with D perhaps matching TRBD1 (6 bases). The V and J ends lost 11 bases and 3 bases respectively, with 17 bases between them. The length of the CDR3 is 14 residues. Looked up from germline, CDR1 is MNHEY and CDR2 is SVGAGI. CDR3: CASKEGEVNQPQHF. The DNA for the CDR3 is TGTGCCTCAAAGGAGGGGGAGGTCAATCAGCCCCAGCATTTT.

This chain connects TRBV10-3 to TRBJ2-5; no firm D call. The CDR3 is 13 residues long. V was pared by 6 bases and J by 8 bases, with 16 bases between. Germline CDR1 ENHRY, CDR2 SYGVKD. The CDR3, as DNA: TGTGCCATCAGAGAGCCGCCCTCAGTCACCCAGTACTTC. Protein sequence: CAIREPPSVTQYF.

This clone was observed a handful of times. The chain employs TRBV4-1 and TRBJ2-6, with unresolved D. The CDR3 is 15 amino acids. Per the germline V gene, CDR1 is MGHRA and CDR2 is YSYEKL. V was clipped by 0 bases and J by 0 bases, with 3 bases between them. As DNA, the CDR3 is TGCGCCAGCAGCCAAGAAAGCTCTGGGGCCAACGTCCTGACTTTC. It encodes CASSQESSGANVLTF.

This clone turned up a few times. CDR3 residues: CASSLMSSGPNEQFF. In nucleotides, the CDR3 is TGTGCCAGCAGCTTAATGTCTAGCGGGCCAAATGAGCAGTTCTTC. The chain recombines TRBV7-2 with TRBJ2-1; 8 bases fit TRBD2. With 2 bases clipped from V and 7 bases from J, the junction kept 7 bases outside the gene matches. The CDR3 consists of 15 residues. Germline V gene sequence: CDR1 SGHTA, CDR2 FQGNSA.